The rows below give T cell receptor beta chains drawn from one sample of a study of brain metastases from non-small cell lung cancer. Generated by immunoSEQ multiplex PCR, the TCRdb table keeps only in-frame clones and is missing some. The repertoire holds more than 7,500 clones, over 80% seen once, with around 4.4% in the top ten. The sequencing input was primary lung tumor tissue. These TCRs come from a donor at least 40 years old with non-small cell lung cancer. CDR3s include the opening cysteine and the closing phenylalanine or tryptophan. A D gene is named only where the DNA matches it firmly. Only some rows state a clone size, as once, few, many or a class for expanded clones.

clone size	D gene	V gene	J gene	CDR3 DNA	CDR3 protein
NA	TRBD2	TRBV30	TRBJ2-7	TGTGCCTGGAGTCACCGGATCGGGACTAGCGGGGGGGCCCCCTACGAGCAGTACTTC	CAWSHRIGTSGGAPYEQYF
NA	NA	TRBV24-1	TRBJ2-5	TGTGCCACCTCAGGCAACCAAGAGACCCAGTACTTC	CATSGNQETQYF
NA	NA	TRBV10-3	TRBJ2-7	TGTGCCATCAGTGAGACACTCCGGGCTTCCGAGCAGTACTTC	CAISETLRASEQYF
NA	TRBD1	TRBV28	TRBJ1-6	TGTGCCAGCAGTGACAGGGGGAGCTCCTATAATTCACCCCTCCACTTT	CASSDRGSSYNSPLHF
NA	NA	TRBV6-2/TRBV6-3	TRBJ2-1	TGTGTCAGCAGCCCCCTTAGGGGGGGCCGTAATGACAATGAGCAGTTCTTC	CVSSPLRGGRNDNEQFF
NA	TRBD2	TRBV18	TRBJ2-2	TGTGCCAGCTCACCACGAGGCGGGGGGGCTCTGAACACCGGGGAGCTGTTTTTT	CASSPRGGGALNTGELFF
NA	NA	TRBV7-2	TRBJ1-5	TGTGCCAGCAGCTTAAGGGACAGCAATCAGCCCCAGCATTTT	CASSLRDSNQPQHF
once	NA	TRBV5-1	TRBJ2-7	TGCGCCAGCAGCTTGGGAGTGGGGGAGTACGTTATGGAGCAGTACTTC	CASSLGVGEYVMEQYF
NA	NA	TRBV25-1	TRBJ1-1	TGTGCCAGCAGTCTGGGGGGGAACACTGAAGCTTTCTTT	CASSLGGNTEAFF
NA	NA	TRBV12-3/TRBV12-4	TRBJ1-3	TGTGCCAGCGGCGTGGGGCCTGGAAACACCATATATTTT	CASGVGPGNTIYF
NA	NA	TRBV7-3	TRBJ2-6	TGTGCCAGCAGCTCACAGGGTCTCACCTCTGGGGCCAATGTCCTGACTTTC	CASSSQGLTSGANVLTF
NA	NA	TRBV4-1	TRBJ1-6	TGCGCCAGCAGCCCCCTCGATAATTCACCCCTCCACTTT	CASSPLDNSPLHF
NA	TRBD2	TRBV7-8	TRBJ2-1	TGTGCCAGCAGCTTAATTAGCGGGGAGCAGACGGAGCAGTTCTTC	CASSLISGEQTEQFF
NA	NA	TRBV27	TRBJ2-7	TGTGCCAGCAAACACGCCGGGTCCGCCTACGAGCAGTACTTC	CASKHAGSAYEQYF
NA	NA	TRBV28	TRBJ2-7	TGTGCCAGCAGGGAGGGACAGTGGAGGTACGAGCAGTACTTC	CASREGQWRYEQYF
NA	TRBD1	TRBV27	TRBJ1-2	TGTGCCAGCAGTCCCGACAGGGGCTATAACTATGGCTACACCTTC	CASSPDRGYNYGYTF
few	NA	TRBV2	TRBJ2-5	TGTGCCAGCAGTGCACGAGGGGCGATAGAAGAGACCCAGTACTTC	CASSARGAIEETQYF
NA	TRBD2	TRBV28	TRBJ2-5	TGTGCCAGCAGCTTCCTCGGGACTAGCGGGGGGAAAGAGACCCAGTACTTC	CASSFLGTSGGKETQYF
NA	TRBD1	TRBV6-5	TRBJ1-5	TGTGCCAGCAGTCGACAGGGTGGCAGCAATCAGCCCCAGCATTTT	CASSRQGGSNQPQHF
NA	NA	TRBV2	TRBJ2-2	TGTGCCAGCAGTGACGAGCAGGGGGGCACCGGGGAGCTGTTTTTT	CASSDEQGGTGELFF
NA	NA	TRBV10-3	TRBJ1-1	TGTGCCATCAGTGGATTACAGGGAGGTGAAGCTTTCTTT	CAISGLQGGEAFF
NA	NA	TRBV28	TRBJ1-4	TGTGCCAGCAGTTTATGGGACGGCAGTAATGAAAAACTGTTTTTT	CASSLWDGSNEKLFF
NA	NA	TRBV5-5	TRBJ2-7	TGTGCCAGCAGCTTGGAGCAGGGTCTCTCCTACGAGCAGTACTTC	CASSLEQGLSYEQYF
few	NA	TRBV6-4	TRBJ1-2	TGTGCCAGCTCAGGGAACTATGGCTACACCTTC	CASSGNYGYTF